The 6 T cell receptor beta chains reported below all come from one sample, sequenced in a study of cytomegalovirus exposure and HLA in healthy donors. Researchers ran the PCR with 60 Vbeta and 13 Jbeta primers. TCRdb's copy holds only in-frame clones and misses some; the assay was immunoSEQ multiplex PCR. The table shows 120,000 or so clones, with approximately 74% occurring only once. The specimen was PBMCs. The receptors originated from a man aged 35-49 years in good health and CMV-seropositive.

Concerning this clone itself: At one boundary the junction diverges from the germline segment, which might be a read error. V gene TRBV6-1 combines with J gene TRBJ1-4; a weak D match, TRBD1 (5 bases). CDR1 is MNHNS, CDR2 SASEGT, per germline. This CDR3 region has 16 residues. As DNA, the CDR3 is TGTGCCAGCAGTGGAGGGTTAGGTGGGACTAGTGAAAAACTGTTTTTT. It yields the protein CASSGGLGGTSEKLFF.

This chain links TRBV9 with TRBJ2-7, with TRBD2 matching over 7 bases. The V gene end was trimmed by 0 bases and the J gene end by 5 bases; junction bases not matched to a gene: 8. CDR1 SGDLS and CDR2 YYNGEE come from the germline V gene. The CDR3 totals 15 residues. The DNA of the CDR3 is TGTGCCAGCAGCGTAGATCGAGCGGGAATAGACGAGCAGTACTTC. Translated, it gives CASSVDRAGIDEQYF.

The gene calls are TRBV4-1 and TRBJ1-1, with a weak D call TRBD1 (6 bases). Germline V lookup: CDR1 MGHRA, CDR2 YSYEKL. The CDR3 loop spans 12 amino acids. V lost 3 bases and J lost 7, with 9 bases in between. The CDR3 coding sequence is TGCGCCAGCAGCCAGGGGGCAGGTGAAGCTTTCTTT. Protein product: CASSQGAGEAFF.

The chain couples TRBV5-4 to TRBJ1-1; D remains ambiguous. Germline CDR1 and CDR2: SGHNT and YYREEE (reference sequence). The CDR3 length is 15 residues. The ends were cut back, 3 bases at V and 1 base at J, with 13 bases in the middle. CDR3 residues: CASSSRATRNTEAFF. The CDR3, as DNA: TGTGCCAGCAGCTCACGCGCGACAAGGAACACTGAAGCTTTCTTT.

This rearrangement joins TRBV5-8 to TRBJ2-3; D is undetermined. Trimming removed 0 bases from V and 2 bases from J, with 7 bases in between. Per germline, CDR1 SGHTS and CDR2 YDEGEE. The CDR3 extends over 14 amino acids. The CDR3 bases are TGTGCCAGCAGCTTGGTACGGTCCACAGATACGCAGTATTTT. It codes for CASSLVRSTDTQYF.

CDR3 DNA: TGTGCCAGCAGTTACGTTAGGGACAGGACAGATGGCTACACCTTC. Residues: CASSYVRDRTDGYTF. The genes are TRBV6-5 and TRBJ1-2; 8 nucleotides agree with TRBD1. V shed 2 bases, J shed 6 bases, and the junction held 8 bases outside the gene matches. This CDR3 is 15 amino acids long. CDR1 and CDR2 from the germline V gene are MNHEY and SVGAGI.